Following are 23 T cell receptor beta chains from one sample sequenced in a study of PD-L1 blockade in urothelial cancer (dated by TCRdb to between 2016 and 2019). In light of the paper, this sample's time point label describes: peripheral blood 6 weeks after treatment start. The library was produced with the immunoSEQ multiplex PCR assay. This immuneACCESS table, as held by TCRdb, lists in-frame sequences with V and J called but not all clones. Of the missing ones, under half trace to an unresolved V gene in checked studies; the others have no known cause. This sample lists around 29,000 clones; around four fifths were detected once. Around 3% of the sample goes to the ten largest clones. The sequenced sample was PBMCs, obtained around atezolizumab (anti-PD-L1) treatment. All receptors derive from a man in his sixties or seventies with urothelial cancer.

J is TRBJ1-2 and V is TRBV27; TRBD1 is a possible D gene (5 bases). The length of the CDR3 is 15 residues. Germline V gene lookup returns CDR1 MNHEY and CDR2 SMNVEV (reference sequence). V was trimmed by 0 bases and J by 4 bases, leaving 12 bases between them. The CDR3 here is CASSLSGLVGYGYTF. In DNA form, the CDR3 reads TGTGCCAGCAGTTTATCGGGACTGGTTGGCTATGGCTACACCTTC.

The CDR3 DNA reads TGTGCCAGCAGCTACGTGGAGAAAAGGAAAAATGAGCAGTTCTTC. The encoded protein is CASSYVEKRKNEQFF. The chain employs TRBV7-2 and TRBJ2-1; D gene unclear. The CDR3 runs to 15 residues. The germline V gene has CDR1 SGHTA and CDR2 FQGNSA. Trimming removed 4 bases at V and 7 bases at J, with 17 bases between.

This clone is a singleton in its sample. V and J are TRBV18 and TRBJ2-6; TRBD1 agrees at 12 bases. This CDR3 region has 17 residues. V shed 2 bases and J 2 bases; nucleotides not matched to a gene: 1. CDR1 and CDR2 from the germline V gene are KGHSH and LQKENI. CDR3 coding DNA: TGTGCCAGCTCACCAGGGACAGGGGGCCCTGGGGCCAACGTCCTGACTTTC. This sequence encodes CASSPGTGGPGANVLTF.

The rearrangement links TRBV6-1 to TRBJ2-7; 8 bases fit TRBD2. CDR1 is MNHNS, CDR2 SASEGT, per germline. This CDR3 spans 15 amino acids. J lost 2 bases, V lost 4 bases, and 7 bases had no gene match. CDR3 region: CASSVSGSLPYEQYF. The CDR3 DNA is TGTGCCAGCAGTGTAAGCGGGAGTTTACCCTACGAGCAGTACTTC.

This chain joins TRBV30 and TRBJ2-7; weak D call: TRBD1 (8 bases). Germline V lookup: CDR1 GTSNPN, CDR2 SVGIG (reference sequence). The CDR3 totals 17 residues. Trimming took off 2 bases at V and 0 bases at J, with 20 bases between the two ends. The CDR3 here is CAWSKGGQGATSYEQYF. The CDR3 bases are TGTGCCTGGAGTAAGGGAGGGCAGGGGGCGACCTCCTACGAGCAGTACTTC.

The chain couples TRBV13 to TRBJ1-2; D remains unclear. Trimming stripped 5 bases from V and 1 base from J, with 11 bases between. Germline CDR1 is PRHDT and CDR2 is FYEKMQ (reference sequence). The CDR3 totals 14 residues. In nucleotides, the CDR3 is TGTGCCAGCAGCCTCGGTGCCGTTAACTATGGCTACACCTTC. Translated, it gives CASSLGAVNYGYTF.

Only a few counts were recorded for this clone. The chain combines TRBV2 with TRBJ2-2; 7 bases are shared with TRBD1. V shed 3 bases, J shed 1 base, and the junction held 14 bases outside the gene matches. The CDR3 runs to 19 residues. Germline CDR1 is SNHLY and CDR2 is FYNNEI. This CDR3 is CASSDLGNSGTENTGELFF. DNA for the CDR3: TGTGCCAGCAGTGATTTAGGGAATTCCGGGACAGAGAACACCGGGGAGCTGTTTTTT.

This chain joins TRBV5-1 and TRBJ2-2; possibly TRBD1 for D (5 bases). The length of the CDR3 is 17 residues. Deletions cut 0 bases from V and 5 bases from J, with 17 bases between. CDR1 and CDR2 (germline): SGHRS, YFSETQ. As DNA, the CDR3 is TGCGCCAGCAGCTTGGTTGCTGGCAGGGATGGTACCGGGGAGCTGTTTTTT. It codes for CASSLVAGRDGTGELFF.

V usage is TRBV7-2 and J usage is TRBJ2-7, with TRBD2 matching 7 bases. The CDR3 runs 13 residues. Looked up from germline, CDR1 is SGHTA and CDR2 is FQGNSA. V gave up 1 base and J gave up 6 bases; unmatched junction bases: 3. CDR3 bases: TGTGCCAGCAGCTTAGGGGCGGGGGTCGAGCAGTACTTC. Translating gives CASSLGAGVEQYF. Drawing the rest from reference TRBV7-2 and TRBJ2-7, the complete variable domain is GAGVSQSPSNKVTEKGKDVELRCDPISGHTALYWYRQSLGQGLEFLIYFQGNSAPDKSGLPSDRFSAERTGGSVSTLTIQRTQQEDSAVYLCASSLGAGVEQYFGPGTRLTVT.

The gene calls are TRBV7-2 and TRBJ2-7; possible D gene TRBD1, 6 bases. Trimming took 4 bases from V and 3 from J, leaving 10 bases between them. This CDR3 spans 13 amino acids. CDR1 is SGHTA and CDR2 is FQGNSA in the germline V gene. CDR3 nucleotide sequence: TGTGCCAGCAGCTACGGCAGGGGCTACGAGCAGTACTTC. Translation: CASSYGRGYEQYF.

This clone was recorded once. V usage is TRBV28 and J usage is TRBJ2-5, with TRBD2 matching over 7 bases. V was pared by 1 base and J by 7 bases, with 6 bases of the junction left unmatched. Germline assignment: CDR1 MDHEN and CDR2 SYDVKM. This CDR3 is 14 amino acids long. CDR3 region: CASSLSRGGWTQYF. The CDR3 bases are TGTGCCAGCAGTTTATCAAGGGGAGGGTGGACCCAGTACTTC.

The chain joins TRBV18 to TRBJ2-3; D unclear. This CDR3 region has 12 residues. Germline V gene lookup returns CDR1 KGHSH and CDR2 LQKENI. Trimming took 2 bases from V and 5 from J, leaving 5 bases between them. The CDR3 spells CASSPYKDTQYF. DNA for the CDR3: TGTGCCAGCTCACCATACAAAGATACGCAGTATTTT.

The V gene is TRBV11-2, the J gene TRBJ1-6; 9 nucleotides match TRBD1. The CDR3 has 14 residues. After removal of 4 bases from V and 7 bases from J, the junction contained 2 bases not matched to a gene. Germline assignment: CDR1 SGHAT and CDR2 FQNNGV. CDR3 bases: TGTGCCAGCAGCTGGGACAGGGTAAATTCACCCCTCCACTTT. Residues: CASSWDRVNSPLHF.

Notes on this clone: The sample holds other DNA sequences that translate to the same CDR3. The rearrangement links TRBV5-1 to TRBJ2-2; 13 bases match TRBD2. Germline V gene lookup returns CDR1 SGHRS and CDR2 YFSETQ. This CDR3 has 16 residues. With 4 bases clipped from V and 3 bases from J, the junction kept 3 bases outside the gene matches. CDR3 nucleotide sequence: TGCGCCAGCAGCCTAACTAGCGGGGGGGACACCGGGGAGCTGTTTTTT. Its translation: CASSLTSGGDTGELFF.

This chain connects TRBV9 to TRBJ2-3; D may be TRBD1 (6 bases). The V gene's germline CDR1 is SGDLS and CDR2 YYNGEE. Trimming took off 10 bases at V and 2 bases at J, with 17 bases between the two ends. The CDR3 loop spans 14 amino acids. CDR3 in amino acids: CAGRTDHFTDTQYF. The CDR3 DNA is TGTGCCGGGCGGACAGATCATTTCACAGATACGCAGTATTTT.

The rearrangement links TRBV25-1 to TRBJ2-5; D is perhaps TRBD1 (7 bases). Germline CDR1 is MGHDK and CDR2 is SYGVNS. This CDR3 spans 15 amino acids. V gave up 5 bases and J gave up 0 bases, with 13 bases separating them. The CDR3 nucleotides are TGTGCCAGCAGTCCTATCAGGGGGGACCAAGAGACCCAGTACTTC. This sequence encodes CASSPIRGDQETQYF.

The chain employs TRBV2 and TRBJ1-1, with 8 bases that match TRBD1. V shed 6 bases and J 4 bases; nucleotides not matched to a gene: 7. This CDR3 has 14 amino acids. Germline assignment: CDR1 SNHLY and CDR2 FYNNEI. The CDR3 nucleotides are TGTGCCAGCAGCCCGGACAGGGCGGGCACTGAAGCTTTCTTT. As protein: CASSPDRAGTEAFF.

This chain connects TRBV28 to TRBJ2-7; 10 nucleotides align to TRBD2. Germline V lookup: CDR1 MDHEN, CDR2 SYDVKM. The V gene end was trimmed by 4 bases and the J gene end by 6 bases; junction bases not matched to a gene: 3. The CDR3 totals 13 residues. CDR3 residues: CASSWGLASEQYF. The CDR3 DNA follows: TGTGCCAGCAGTTGGGGACTAGCGAGCGAGCAGTACTTC.

This chain connects TRBV18 to TRBJ1-1; 7 bases are shared with TRBD1. The CDR3 spans 15 residues. The germline CDR1 and CDR2 sequences are KGHSH and LQKENI. The J segment lost 3 bases and the V segment lost 2 bases, leaving 6 bases of the junction unmatched. The CDR3 reads CASSPRRGRDTEAFF. The CDR3 coding sequence is TGTGCCAGCTCACCAAGAAGGGGGCGGGACACTGAAGCTTTCTTT.

This clone was seen a few times. The CDR3 loop is CASSLGASDTQYF. CDR3 nucleotides: TGCGCCAGCAGCTTGGGCGCTTCAGATACGCAGTATTTT. The chain uses TRBV5-1 and TRBJ2-3; D ambiguous. This CDR3 has 13 amino acids. V shed 0 bases and J shed 4 bases, with 6 bases lying between them. CDR1 and CDR2 from the germline V gene are SGHRS and YFSETQ.

This chain joins TRBV7-3 and TRBJ1-3; maybe TRBD1 (5 bases). The CDR3 loop spans 14 amino acids. Trimming took 6 bases from V and 0 from J, leaving 9 bases between them. In germline, CDR1 is SGHTA, CDR2 FQGTGA. The CDR3 DNA is TGTGCCAGCAGTCTCGACAGCTCTGGAAACACCATATATTTT. Its protein product is CASSLDSSGNTIYF.

The CDR3 region has the DNA TGCGCCAGCAGCTTGTGGGGGACTTACGGTGAAAAACTGTTTTTT. As protein: CASSLWGTYGEKLFF. The genes are TRBV5-1 and TRBJ1-4, with a tentative D call TRBD1 (5 bases). Looked up from germline, CDR1 is SGHRS and CDR2 is YFSETQ. This CDR3 region has 15 residues. The V gene lost 1 base and the J gene lost 7 bases, with 14 bases spanning the gap.

DNA for the CDR3: TGTGCCAGCTCGCGAGAGACAGGGTATGGCTCTGGGGCCAACGTCCTGACTTTC. Amino acids: CASSRETGYGSGANVLTF. The rearrangement links TRBV18 to TRBJ2-6; 7 positions match TRBD1. Germline CDR1 is KGHSH and CDR2 is LQKENI. Germline trimming cut 6 bases from V and 0 bases from J; bases unmatched to any gene: 11. The length of the CDR3 is 18 residues.